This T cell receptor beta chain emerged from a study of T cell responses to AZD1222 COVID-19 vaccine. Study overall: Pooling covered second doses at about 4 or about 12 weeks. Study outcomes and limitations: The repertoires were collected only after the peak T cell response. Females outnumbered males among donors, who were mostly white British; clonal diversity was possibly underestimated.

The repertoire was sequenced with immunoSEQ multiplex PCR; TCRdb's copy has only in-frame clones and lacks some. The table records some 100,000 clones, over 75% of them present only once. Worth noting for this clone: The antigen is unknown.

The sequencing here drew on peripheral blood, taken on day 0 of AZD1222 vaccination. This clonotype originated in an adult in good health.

The DNA for the CDR3 is TGTGCCAGCAGCCGTCGAGGGGATAGGGGCACAGATACGCAGTATTTT. Encoded protein: CASSRRGDRGTDTQYF. The J gene is TRBJ2-3, the V gene TRBV27; perhaps D is TRBD1 or TRBD2 (5 bases each). Germline CDR1 reads MNHEY; CDR2 reads SMNVEV (reference sequence). The CDR3 length is 16 residues. V was cut by 6 bases and J by 1 base, with 17 bases left in between.